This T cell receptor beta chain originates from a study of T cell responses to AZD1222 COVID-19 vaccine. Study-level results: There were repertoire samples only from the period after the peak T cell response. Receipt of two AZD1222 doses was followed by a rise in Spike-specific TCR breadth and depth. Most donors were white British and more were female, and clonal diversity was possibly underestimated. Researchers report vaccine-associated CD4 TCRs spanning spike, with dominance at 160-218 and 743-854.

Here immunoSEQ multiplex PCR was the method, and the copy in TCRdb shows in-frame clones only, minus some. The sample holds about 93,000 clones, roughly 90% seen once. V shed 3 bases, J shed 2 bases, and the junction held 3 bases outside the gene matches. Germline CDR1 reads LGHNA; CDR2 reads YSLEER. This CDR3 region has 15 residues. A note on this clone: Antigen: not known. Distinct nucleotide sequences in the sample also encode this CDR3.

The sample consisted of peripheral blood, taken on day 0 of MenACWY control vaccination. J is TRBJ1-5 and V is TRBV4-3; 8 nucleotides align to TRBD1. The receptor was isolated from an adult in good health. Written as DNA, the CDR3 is TGCGCCAGCAGCCAGGACAGGGTAGGCAATCAGCCCCAGCATTTT. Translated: CASSQDRVGNQPQHF.